The following is a T cell receptor beta chain sequence with its context. Its antigen remains unknown. Template switching introduced a universal primer site, and the cDNA bore unique molecular identifiers. TCRdb ran MiXCR on the 5' RACE reads and lists one entry per CDR3 protein. This sample has under 300,000 distinct CDR3 sequences, with roughly 13% found just once. The record originates from a study of identical twins. The CDR3 runs 14 residues. CDR1 and CDR2 from the germline V gene are MNHEY and SMNVEV (reference sequence). V dropped 6 bases and J dropped 3 bases, with 14 bases sitting between them. Study-level points and caveats: Out-of-frame alpha sequences shared between twins exhibited an excess of low generation probability.

This chain links TRBV27 with TRBJ1-2, with a possible D match to TRBD1 (5 bases). Sequencing was carried out using memory (CD45RO+) T cells sorted from blood. The sequence derives from a woman younger than 35 in good health. The chain's CDR3 is CASRPWGSHYGYTF. For the CDR3, the DNA is TGTGCCAGCAGACCCTGGGGGAGTCACTATGGCTACACCTTC.